These 3 T cell receptor beta chains share one sample of origin, sequenced in a study of blood T cells in healthy people across ages (dated by TCRdb to the mid-2010s). Library preparation used 5' RACE. Sequenced on an Illumina HiSeq 2500. A second about 6 to 11 cycle PCR used a sample-barcoded 5' primer and a J-beta primer mix. Through fastp at Q25 and MiXCR, TCRdb rebuilt clones from the public reads, retaining in-frame beta chains. CDR3 protein sequences are deduplicated, and each keeps its most common genes and DNA. Counted in this sample were around 700,000 distinct CDR3 sequences; roughly 25% of them appeared once. The ten biggest clones cover 9.4% of the sample. These data were also reused for a study on T cells of mothers and their children.

Material for sequencing was blood. The receptors originated from a boy aged 10-17 years in good health.

V and J are TRBV10-3 and TRBJ2-5, with 10 bases lining up with TRBD1. V shed 0 bases, J shed 5 bases, and the junction held 0 bases outside the gene matches. The CDR3 has 14 residues. Germline V gene data show CDR1 as ENHRY and CDR2 as SYGVKD. CDR3 nucleotide sequence: TGTGCCATCAGTGAGTCGGGACAGGGGGAGACCCAGTACTTC. The encoded protein is CAISESGQGETQYF.

The CDR3, as DNA: TGTGCCAGCAGCGTAGCGACAGGCTCCGAGCAGTACTTC. It yields the protein CASSVATGSEQYF. The rearrangement uses TRBV9 and TRBJ2-5; D possibly corresponds to TRBD1 (6 bases). The assigned J gene may be wrong: the sequence end matches TRBJ2-7 better. Germline CDR1 reads SGDLS; CDR2 reads YYNGEE. The CDR3 loop spans 13 amino acids.

This rearrangement joins TRBV6-1 to TRBJ2-5; 11 bases align to TRBD1. Germline lookup yields CDR1 MNHNS and CDR2 SASEGT. This CDR3 has 14 amino acids. J gave up 5 bases and V 8 bases, and 7 bases lay outside the gene matches. In DNA form, the CDR3 reads TGTGCCAGCGAGGACAGGGGGCGTTCGGAGACCCAGTACTTC. It translates to CASEDRGRSETQYF.